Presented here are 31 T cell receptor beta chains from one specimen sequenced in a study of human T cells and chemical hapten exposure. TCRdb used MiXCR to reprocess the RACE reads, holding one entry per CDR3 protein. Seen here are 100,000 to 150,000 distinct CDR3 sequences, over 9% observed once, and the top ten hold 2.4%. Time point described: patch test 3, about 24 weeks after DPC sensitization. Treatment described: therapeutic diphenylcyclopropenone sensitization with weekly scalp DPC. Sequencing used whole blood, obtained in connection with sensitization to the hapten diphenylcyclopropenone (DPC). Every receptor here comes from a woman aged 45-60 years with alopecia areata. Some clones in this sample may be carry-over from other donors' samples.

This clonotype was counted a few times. CDR3 in amino acids: CSASNAAGSREQYF. The CDR3 DNA follows: TGCAGTGCTAGTAACGCGGCAGGGTCGAGAGAGCAGTACTTC. V usage is TRBV20-1 and J usage is TRBJ2-7; D may be TRBD1 (5 bases). The germline V gene encodes CDR1 DFQATT and CDR2 SNEGSKA (reference sequence). Deletions cut 3 bases from V and 7 bases from J, with 19 bases between. The CDR3 is 14 residues long.

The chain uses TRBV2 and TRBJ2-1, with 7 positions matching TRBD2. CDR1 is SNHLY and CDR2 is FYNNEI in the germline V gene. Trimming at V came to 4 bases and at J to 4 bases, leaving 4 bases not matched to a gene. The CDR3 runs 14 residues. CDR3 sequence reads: CASSGDYPYNEQFF. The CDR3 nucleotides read TGTGCCAGCAGTGGGGACTACCCATACAATGAGCAGTTCTTC. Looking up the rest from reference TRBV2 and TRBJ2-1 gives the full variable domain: EPEVTQTPSHQVTQMGQEVILRCVPISNHLYFYWYRQILGQKVEFLVSFYNNEISEKSEIFDDQFSVERPDGSNFTLKIRSTKLEDSAMYFCASSGDYPYNEQFFGPGTRLTVL.

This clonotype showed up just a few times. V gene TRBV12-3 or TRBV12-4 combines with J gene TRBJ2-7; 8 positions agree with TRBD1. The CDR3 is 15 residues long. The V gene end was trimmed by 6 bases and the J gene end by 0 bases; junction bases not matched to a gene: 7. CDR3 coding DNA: TGTGCCAGCAGCGAGGGGGACAGGAGCTCCTACGAGCAGTACTTC. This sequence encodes CASSEGDRSSYEQYF.

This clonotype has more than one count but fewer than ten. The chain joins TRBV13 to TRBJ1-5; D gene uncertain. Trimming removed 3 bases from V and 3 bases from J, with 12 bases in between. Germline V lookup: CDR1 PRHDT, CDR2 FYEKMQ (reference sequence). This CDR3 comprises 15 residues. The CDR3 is CASSFGQVHNQPQHF. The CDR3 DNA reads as TGTGCCAGCAGCTTTGGGCAGGTCCACAATCAGCCCCAGCATTTT.

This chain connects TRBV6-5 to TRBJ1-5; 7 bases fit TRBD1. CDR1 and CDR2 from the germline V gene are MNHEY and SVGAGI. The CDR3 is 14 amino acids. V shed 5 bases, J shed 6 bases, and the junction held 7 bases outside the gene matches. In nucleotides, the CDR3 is TGTGCCAGCAGTACGGACAGGCTGATTCAGCCCCAGCATTTT. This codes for CASSTDRLIQPQHF.

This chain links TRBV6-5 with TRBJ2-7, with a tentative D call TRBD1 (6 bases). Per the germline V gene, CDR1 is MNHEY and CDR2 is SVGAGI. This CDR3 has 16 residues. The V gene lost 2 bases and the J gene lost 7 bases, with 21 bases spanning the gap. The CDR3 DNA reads TGTGCCAGCAGTTACAATACAGGGACCCCAACTAGGGAGCAGTACTTC. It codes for CASSYNTGTPTREQYF.

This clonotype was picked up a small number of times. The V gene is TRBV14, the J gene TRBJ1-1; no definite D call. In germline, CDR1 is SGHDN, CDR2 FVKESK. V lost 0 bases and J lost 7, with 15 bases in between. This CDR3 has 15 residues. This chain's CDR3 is CASSQDEEGLHEAFF. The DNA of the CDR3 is TGTGCCAGCAGCCAAGATGAAGAGGGCCTTCATGAAGCTTTCTTT.

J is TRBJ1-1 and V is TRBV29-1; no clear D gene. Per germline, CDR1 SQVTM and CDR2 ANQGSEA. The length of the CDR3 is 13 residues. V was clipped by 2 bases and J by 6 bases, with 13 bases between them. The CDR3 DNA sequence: TGCAGCGTTGAACCGCTACGGCAGGCTGAAGCTTTCTTT. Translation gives CSVEPLRQAEAFF.

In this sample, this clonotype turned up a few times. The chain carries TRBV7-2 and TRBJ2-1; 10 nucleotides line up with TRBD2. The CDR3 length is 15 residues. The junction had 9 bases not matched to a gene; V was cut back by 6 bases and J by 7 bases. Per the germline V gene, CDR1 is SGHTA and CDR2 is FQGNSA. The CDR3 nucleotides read TGTGCCAGCAGACGCCCAGCGGGGGGGCGGAATGAGCAGTTCTTC. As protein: CASRRPAGGRNEQFF.

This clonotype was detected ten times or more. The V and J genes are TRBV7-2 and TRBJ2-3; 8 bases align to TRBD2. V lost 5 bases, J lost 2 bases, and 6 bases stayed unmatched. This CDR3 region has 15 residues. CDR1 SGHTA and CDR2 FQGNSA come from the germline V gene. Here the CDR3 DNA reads TGTGCCAGCAGCCCGACTAGCGACCCCACAGATACGCAGTATTTT. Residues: CASSPTSDPTDTQYF.

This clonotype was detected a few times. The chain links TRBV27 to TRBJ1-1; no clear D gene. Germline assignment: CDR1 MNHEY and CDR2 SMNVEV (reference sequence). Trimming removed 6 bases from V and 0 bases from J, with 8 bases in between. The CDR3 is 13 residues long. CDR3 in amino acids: CASSISMNTEAFF. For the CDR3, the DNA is TGTGCCAGCAGCATTAGTATGAACACTGAAGCTTTCTTT.

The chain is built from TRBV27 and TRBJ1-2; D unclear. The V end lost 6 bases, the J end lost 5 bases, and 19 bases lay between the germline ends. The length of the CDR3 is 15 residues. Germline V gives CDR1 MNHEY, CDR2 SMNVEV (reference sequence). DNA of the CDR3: TGTGCCAGCAGCCCCCATCCGCCGACTCCTTATGGCTACACCTTC. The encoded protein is CASSPHPPTPYGYTF.

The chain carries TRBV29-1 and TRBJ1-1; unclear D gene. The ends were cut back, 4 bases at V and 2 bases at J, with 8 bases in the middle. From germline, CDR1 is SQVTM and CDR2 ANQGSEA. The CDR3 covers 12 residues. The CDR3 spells CSVAAENTEAFF. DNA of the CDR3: TGCAGCGTTGCTGCAGAAAACACTGAAGCTTTCTTT.

As DNA, the CDR3 is TGTGCCAGCAGTTTATACGCCGGGGGTGAAAAACTGTTTTTT. Translated, it gives CASSLYAGGEKLFF. The gene calls are TRBV27 and TRBJ1-4, with D perhaps TRBD1 (5 bases). Germline CDR1 is MNHEY and CDR2 is SMNVEV (reference sequence). This CDR3 comprises 14 residues. V was clipped by 1 base and J by 7 bases, with 10 bases between them. Based on the CDR3 plus reference TRBV27 and TRBJ1-4, the full variable domain is EAQVTQNPRYLITVTGKKLTVTCSQNMNHEYMSWYRQDPGLGLRQIYYSMNVEVTDKGDVPEGYKVSRKEKRNFPLILESPSPNQTSLYFCASSLYAGGEKLFFGSGTQLSVL.

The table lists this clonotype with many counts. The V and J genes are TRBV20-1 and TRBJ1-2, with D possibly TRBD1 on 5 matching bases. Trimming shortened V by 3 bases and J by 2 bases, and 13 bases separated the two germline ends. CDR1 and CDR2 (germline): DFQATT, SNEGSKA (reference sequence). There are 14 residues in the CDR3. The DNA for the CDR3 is TGCAGTGCTAGTTCCCAGGGAGAGAACTATGGCTACACCTTC. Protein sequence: CSASSQGENYGYTF.

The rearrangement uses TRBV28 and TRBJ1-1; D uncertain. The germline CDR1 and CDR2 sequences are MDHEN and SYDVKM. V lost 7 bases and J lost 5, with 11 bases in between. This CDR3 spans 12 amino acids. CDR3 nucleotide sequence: TGTGCCAGCACCACGGGGAATACTGAAGCTTTCTTT. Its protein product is CASTTGNTEAFF.

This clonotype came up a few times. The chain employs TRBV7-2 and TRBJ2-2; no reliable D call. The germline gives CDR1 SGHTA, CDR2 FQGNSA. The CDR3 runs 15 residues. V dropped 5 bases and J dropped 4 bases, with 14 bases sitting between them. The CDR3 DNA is TGTGCCAGCAGCCCGCAACCGTGGGGCACCGGGGAGCTGTTTTTT. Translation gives CASSPQPWGTGELFF.

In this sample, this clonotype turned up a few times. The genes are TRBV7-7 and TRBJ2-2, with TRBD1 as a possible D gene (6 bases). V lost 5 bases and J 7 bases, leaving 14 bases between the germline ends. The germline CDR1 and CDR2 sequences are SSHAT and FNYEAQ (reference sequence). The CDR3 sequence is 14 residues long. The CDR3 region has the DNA TGTGCCAGCAGCCCCCACAGGGCGGGCGGGGAGCTGTTTTTT. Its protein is CASSPHRAGGELFF.

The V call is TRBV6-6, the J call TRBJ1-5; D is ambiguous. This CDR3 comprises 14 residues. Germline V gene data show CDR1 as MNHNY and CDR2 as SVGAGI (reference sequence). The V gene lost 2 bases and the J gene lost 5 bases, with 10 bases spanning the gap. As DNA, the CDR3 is TGTGCCAGCAGTTACCCCCCGTCCGATCAGCCCCAGCATTTT. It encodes CASSYPPSDQPQHF.

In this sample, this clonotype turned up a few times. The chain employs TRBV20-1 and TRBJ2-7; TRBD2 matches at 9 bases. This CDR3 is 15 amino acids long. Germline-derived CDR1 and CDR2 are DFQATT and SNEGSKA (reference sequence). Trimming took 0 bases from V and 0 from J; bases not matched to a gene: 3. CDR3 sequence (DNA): TGCAGTGCTAGAGATAGTAGCGGGGGCTCCTACGAGCAGTACTTC. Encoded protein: CSARDSSGGSYEQYF.

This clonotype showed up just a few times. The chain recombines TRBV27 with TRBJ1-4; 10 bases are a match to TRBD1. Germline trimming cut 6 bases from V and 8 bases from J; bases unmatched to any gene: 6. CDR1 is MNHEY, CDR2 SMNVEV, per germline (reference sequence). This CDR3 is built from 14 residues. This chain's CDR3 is CASSRQGASEKLFF. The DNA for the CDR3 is TGTGCCAGCAGCAGACAGGGGGCAAGCGAAAAACTGTTTTTT.

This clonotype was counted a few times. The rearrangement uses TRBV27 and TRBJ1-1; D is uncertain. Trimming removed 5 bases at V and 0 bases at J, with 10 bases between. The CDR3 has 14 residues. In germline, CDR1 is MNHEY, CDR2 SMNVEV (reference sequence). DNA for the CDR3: TGTGCCAGCAGTCCCCTGGCAATGAACACTGAAGCTTTCTTT. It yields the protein CASSPLAMNTEAFF.

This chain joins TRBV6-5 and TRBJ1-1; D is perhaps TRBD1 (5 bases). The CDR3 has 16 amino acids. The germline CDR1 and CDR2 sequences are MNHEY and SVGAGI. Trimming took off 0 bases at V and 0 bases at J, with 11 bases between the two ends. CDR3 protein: CASSYSWEQVNTEAFF. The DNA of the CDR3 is TGTGCCAGCAGTTACTCGTGGGAACAGGTGAACACTGAAGCTTTCTTT.

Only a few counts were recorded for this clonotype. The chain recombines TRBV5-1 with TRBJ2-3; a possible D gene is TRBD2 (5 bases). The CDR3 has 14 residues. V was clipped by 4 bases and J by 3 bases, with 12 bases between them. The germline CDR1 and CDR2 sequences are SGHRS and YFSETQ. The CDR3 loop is CASSPSPGTDTQYF. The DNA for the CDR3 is TGCGCCAGCAGCCCTTCCCCGGGGACAGATACGCAGTATTTT.

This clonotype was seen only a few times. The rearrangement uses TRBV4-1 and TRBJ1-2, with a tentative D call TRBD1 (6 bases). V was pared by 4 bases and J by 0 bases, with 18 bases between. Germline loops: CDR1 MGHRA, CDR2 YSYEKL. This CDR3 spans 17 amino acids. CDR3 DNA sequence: TGCGCCAGCAGCCCGAGGGGGAATCGAACCCCTAACTATGGCTACACCTTC. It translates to CASSPRGNRTPNYGYTF.

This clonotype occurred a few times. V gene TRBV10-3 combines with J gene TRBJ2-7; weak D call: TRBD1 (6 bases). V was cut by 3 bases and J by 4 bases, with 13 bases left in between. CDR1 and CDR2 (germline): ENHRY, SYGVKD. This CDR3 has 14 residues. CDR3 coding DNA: TGTGCCATCAGTGATTCACAGGGCTTTTACGAGCAGTACTTC. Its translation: CAISDSQGFYEQYF.

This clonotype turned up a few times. CDR3 bases: TGCAGTGCTAGAACGTCGTACGAGCAGTACTTC. Amino acid sequence: CSARTSYEQYF. The chain employs TRBV20-1 and TRBJ2-7; D gene unclear. Germline V gene data show CDR1 as DFQATT and CDR2 as SNEGSKA (reference sequence). The CDR3 spans 11 residues. The ends were cut back, 2 bases at V and 4 bases at J, with 6 bases in the middle.

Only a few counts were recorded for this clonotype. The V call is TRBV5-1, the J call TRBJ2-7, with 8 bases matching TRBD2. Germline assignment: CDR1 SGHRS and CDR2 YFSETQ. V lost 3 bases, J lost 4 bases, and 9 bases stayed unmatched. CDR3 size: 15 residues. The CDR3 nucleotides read TGCGCCAGCAGCTCCCTTACGGGGGGGATGTACGAGCAGTACTTC. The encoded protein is CASSSLTGGMYEQYF.

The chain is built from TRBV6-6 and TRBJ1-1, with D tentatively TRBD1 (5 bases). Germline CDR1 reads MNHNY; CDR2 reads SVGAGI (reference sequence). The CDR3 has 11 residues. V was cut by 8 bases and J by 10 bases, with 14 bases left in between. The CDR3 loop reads CASGGGLGAFF. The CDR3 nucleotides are TGTGCCAGCGGGGGAGGGCTTGGAGCTTTCTTT.

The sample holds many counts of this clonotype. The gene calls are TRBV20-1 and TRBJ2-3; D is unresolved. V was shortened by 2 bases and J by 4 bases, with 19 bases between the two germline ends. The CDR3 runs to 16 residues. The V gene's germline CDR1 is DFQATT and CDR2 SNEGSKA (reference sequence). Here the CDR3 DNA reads TGCAGTGCTAGATCTGGTCGGTACAGTGGCGCAGATACGCAGTATTTT. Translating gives CSARSGRYSGADTQYF.

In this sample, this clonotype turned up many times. CDR3 region: CASSLIAGSAEAFF. As DNA, the CDR3 is TGTGCCAGCAGCCTTATAGCGGGGTCGGCTGAAGCTTTCTTT. The chain combines TRBV12-3 or TRBV12-4 with TRBJ1-1; D gene uncertain. The germline V and J ends were trimmed by 6 bases and 6 bases, with 17 bases remaining between them. The length of the CDR3 is 14 residues.